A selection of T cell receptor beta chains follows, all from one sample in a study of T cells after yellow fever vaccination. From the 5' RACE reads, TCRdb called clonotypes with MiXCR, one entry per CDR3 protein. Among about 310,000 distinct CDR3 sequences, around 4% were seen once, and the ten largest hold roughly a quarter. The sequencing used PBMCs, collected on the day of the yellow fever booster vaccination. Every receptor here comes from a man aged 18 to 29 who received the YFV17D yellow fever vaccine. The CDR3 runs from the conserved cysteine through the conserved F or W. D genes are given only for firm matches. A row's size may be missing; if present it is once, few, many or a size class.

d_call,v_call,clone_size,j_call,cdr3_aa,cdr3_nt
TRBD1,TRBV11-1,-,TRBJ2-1,CASSDRDSSREQFF,TGTGCCAGCAGCGACCGGGACAGTTCGCGTGAGCAGTTCTTC
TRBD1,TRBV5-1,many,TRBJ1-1,CASSTSGTEGTTEAFF,TGCGCCAGCAGCACTAGCGGGACAGAAGGGACCACTGAAGCTTTCTTT
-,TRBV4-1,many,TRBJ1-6,CASSQGPYQVSPLHF,TGCGCCAGCAGCCAAGGTCCCTACCAGGTTTCACCCCTCCACTTT
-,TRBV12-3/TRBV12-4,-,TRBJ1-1,CASSLTALNTEAFF,TGTGCCAGCAGTCTGACTGCTCTGAACACTGAAGCTTTCTTT
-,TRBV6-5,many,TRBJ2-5,CASREEPGYQETQYF,TGTGCCAGCAGGGAGGAACCGGGATACCAAGAGACCCAGTACTTC
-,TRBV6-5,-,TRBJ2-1,CASSYEDTYNEQFF,TGTGCCAGCAGTTACGAAGACACCTACAATGAGCAGTTCTTC
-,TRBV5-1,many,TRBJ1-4,CASSVQYATNEKLFF,TGCGCCAGCAGCGTCCAGTATGCAACTAATGAAAAACTGTTTTTT
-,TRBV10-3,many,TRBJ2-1,CASRQEGGGSEQFF,TGTGCCTCACGACAAGAGGGTGGGGGAAGTGAGCAGTTCTTC
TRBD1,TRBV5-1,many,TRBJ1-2,CASSFTGTGNGYTF,TGCGCCAGCAGCTTCACCGGGACAGGGAATGGCTACACCTTC
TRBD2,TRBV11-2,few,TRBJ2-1,CASSSLRGGPRYDEQFF,TGTGCCAGCAGCTCGCTTCGGGGGGGGCCGAGGTATGATGAGCAGTTCTTC
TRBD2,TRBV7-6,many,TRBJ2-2,CASSLGGGSGELFF,TGTGCCAGCAGCTTGGGCGGGGGTTCCGGGGAGCTGTTTTTT
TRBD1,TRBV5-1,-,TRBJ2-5,CASSLEGAQTQYF,TGCGCCAGCAGCTTGGAGGGGGCTCAGACCCAGTACTTC
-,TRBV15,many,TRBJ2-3,CATALVMSADTQYF,TGTGCCACCGCTCTAGTCATGAGTGCAGATACGCAGTATTTT
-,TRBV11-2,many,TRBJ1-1,CASSLTVGVGNTEAFF,TGTGCCAGCAGCTTAACAGTCGGCGTGGGGAACACTGAAGCTTTCTTT
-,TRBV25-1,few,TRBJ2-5,CALVGETQYF,TGTGCCCTAGTGGGGGAGACCCAGTACTTC
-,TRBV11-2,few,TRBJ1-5,CASSQSRFGGDQPQHF,TGTGCCAGCAGCCAGTCACGTTTTGGGGGTGATCAGCCCCAGCATTTT
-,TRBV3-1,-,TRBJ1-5,CASSRGGPQHF,TGTGCCAGCAGCCGAGGGGGGCCCCAGCATTTT
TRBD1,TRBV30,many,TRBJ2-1,CACLTGDEQFF,TGTGCCTGCTTGACAGGGGATGAGCAGTTCTTC
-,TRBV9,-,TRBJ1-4,CASSVASGQTNEKLFF,TGTGCCAGCAGCGTAGCTAGCGGGCAGACTAATGAAAAACTGTTTTTT
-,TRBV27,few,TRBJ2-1,CASILIGSSYNEQFF,TGTGCCAGCATCCTTATAGGTAGCTCCTACAATGAGCAGTTCTTC
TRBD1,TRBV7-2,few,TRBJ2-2,CASSRPTGSTGELFF,TGTGCCAGCAGCCGCCCGACAGGGTCCACCGGGGAGCTGTTTTTT
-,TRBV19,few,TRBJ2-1,CASSIGSPISYNEQFF,TGTGCCAGTAGTATAGGGTCTCCCATCTCCTACAATGAGCAGTTCTTC
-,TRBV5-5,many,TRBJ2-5,CASSDLGGALQETQYF,TGTGCCAGCAGTGATTTGGGGGGGGCTCTTCAAGAGACCCAGTACTTC
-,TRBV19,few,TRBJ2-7,CASSIAHHRTNPGEQYF,TGTGCCAGTAGTATAGCCCACCATCGGACCAACCCGGGGGAGCAGTACTTC
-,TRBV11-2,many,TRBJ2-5,CASSLVAYSFETQYF,TGTGCCAGCAGCTTAGTCGCCTACAGTTTTGAGACCCAGTACTTC
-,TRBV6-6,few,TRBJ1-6,CASSYSLVSPLHF,TGTGCCAGCAGTTATAGCCTCGTCTCACCCCTCCACTTT
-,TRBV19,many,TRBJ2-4,CASRSRLKENIQYF,TGTGCCAGTCGTAGCCGTTTGAAGGAAAACATTCAGTACTTC
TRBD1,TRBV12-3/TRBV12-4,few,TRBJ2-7,CASSTTTGGIRYF,TGTGCCAGCAGTACCACGACAGGGGGGATACGGTACTTC
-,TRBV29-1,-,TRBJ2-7,CSGGGTEYEQYF,TGCAGCGGGGGGGGGACAGAATACGAGCAGTACTTC
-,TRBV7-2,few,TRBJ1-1,CASSLTMKAFF,TGTGCCAGCAGCCTGACGATGAAAGCTTTCTTT
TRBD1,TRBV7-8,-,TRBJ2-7,CASSPRGDRAYEQYF,TGTGCCAGCAGCCCCCGGGGGGACAGGGCCTACGAGCAGTACTTC
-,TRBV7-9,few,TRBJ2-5,CASSLFEWGQETQYF,TGTGCCAGCAGCTTATTTGAGTGGGGCCAAGAGACCCAGTACTTC
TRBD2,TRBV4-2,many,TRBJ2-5,CASSQASAGRGGQFETQYF,TGTGCCAGCAGCCAAGCATCTGCCGGGCGGGGGGGCCAATTCGAGACCCAGTACTTC
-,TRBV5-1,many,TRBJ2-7,CASSFRDTSYEQYF,TGCGCCAGCAGCTTCCGGGACACCTCCTACGAGCAGTACTTC
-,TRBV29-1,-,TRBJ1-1,CSVRTGSDTEAFF,TGCAGCGTACGTACAGGGTCGGACACTGAAGCTTTCTTT
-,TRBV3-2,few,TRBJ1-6,CASISTGIGNSPLHF,TGTGCCAGCATCTCGACAGGGATCGGTAATTCACCCCTCCACTTT